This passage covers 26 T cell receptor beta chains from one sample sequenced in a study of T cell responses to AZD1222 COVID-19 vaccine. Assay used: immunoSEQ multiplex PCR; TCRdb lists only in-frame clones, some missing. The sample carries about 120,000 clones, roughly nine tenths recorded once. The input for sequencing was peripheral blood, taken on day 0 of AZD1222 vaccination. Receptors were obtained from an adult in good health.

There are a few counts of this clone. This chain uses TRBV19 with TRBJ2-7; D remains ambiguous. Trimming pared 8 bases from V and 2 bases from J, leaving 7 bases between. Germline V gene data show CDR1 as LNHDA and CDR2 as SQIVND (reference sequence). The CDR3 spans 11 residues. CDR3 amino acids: CASGRTYEQYF. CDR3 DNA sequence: TGTGCCAGTGGGCGTACCTACGAGCAGTACTTC.

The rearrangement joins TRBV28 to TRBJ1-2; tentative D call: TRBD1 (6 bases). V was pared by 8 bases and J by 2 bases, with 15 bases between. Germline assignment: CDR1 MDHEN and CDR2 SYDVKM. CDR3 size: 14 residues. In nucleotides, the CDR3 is TGTGCCAGCGGTCCGGGGGCAGGGAACTATGGCTACACCTTC. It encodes CASGPGAGNYGYTF.

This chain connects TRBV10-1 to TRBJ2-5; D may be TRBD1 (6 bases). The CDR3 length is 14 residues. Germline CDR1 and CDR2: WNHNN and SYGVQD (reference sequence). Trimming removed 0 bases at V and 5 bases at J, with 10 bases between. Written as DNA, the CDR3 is TGCGCCAGCAGTGAGTCGGGGGCCGGGGAGACCCAGTACTTC. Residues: CASSESGAGETQYF.

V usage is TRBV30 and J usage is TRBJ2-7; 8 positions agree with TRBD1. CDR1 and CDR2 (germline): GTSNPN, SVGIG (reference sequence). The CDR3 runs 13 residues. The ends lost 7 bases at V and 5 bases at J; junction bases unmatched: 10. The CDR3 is CAFNRDRYDEQYF. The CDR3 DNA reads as TGTGCCTTTAACCGGGACAGGTACGACGAGCAGTACTTC. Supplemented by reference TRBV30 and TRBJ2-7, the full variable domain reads SQTIHQWPATLVQPVGSPLSLECTVEGTSNPNLYWYRQAAGRGLQLLFYSVGIGQISSEVPQNLSASRPQDRQFILSSKKLLLSDSGFYLCAFNRDRYDEQYFGPGTRLTVT.

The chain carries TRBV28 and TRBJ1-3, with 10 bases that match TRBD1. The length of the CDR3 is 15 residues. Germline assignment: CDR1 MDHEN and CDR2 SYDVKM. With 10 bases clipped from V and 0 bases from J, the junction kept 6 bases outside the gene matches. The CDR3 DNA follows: TGTGCCACCTCCCGGACAGGGGGCTCTGGAAACACCATATATTTT. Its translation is CATSRTGGSGNTIYF.

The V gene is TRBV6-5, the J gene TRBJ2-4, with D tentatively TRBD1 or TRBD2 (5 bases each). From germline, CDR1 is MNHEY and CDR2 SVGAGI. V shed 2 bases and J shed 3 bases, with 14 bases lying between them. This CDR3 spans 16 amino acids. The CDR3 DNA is TGTGCCAGCAGTTACAGGGGAATCGGGGTCAAAAACATTCAGTACTTC. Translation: CASSYRGIGVKNIQYF.

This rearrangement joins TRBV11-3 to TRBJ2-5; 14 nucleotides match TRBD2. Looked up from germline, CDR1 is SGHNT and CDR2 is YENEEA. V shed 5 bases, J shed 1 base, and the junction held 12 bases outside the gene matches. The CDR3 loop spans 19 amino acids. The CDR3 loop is CASSLGTSGSLSRQETQYF. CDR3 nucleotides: TGTGCCAGCAGCCTAGGGACTAGCGGGAGTTTGTCCCGCCAAGAGACCCAGTACTTC.

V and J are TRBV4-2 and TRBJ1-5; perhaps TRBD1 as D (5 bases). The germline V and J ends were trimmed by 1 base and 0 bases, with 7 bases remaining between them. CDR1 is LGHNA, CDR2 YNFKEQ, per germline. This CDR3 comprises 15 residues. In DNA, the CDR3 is TGTGCCAGCAGCCAAGGACAGATTAGCAATCAGCCCCAGCATTTT. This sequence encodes CASSQGQISNQPQHF.

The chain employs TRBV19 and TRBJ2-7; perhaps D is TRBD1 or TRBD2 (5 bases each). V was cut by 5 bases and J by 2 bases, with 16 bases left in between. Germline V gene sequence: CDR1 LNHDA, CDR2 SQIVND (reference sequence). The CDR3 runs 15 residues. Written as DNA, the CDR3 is TGTGCCAGTAGTCCTTCCGGGGCCGAAGCCTACGAGCAGTACTTC. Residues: CASSPSGAEAYEQYF.

The CDR3 reads CASSSRGTNYGYTF. The CDR3, as DNA: TGTGCCAGCAGTTCCCGGGGCACTAACTATGGCTACACCTTC. This sequence joins TRBV7-9 and TRBJ1-2, with D possibly being TRBD1 (5 bases). Trimming removed 6 bases from V and 0 bases from J, with 11 bases in between. Germline assignment: CDR1 SEHNR and CDR2 FQNEAQ (reference sequence). This CDR3 is built from 14 residues.

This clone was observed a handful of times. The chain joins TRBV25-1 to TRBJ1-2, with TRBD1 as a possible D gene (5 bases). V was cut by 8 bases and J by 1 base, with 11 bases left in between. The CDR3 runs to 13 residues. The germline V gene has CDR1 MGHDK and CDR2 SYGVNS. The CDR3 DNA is TGTGCCAGCTCCGGGGGGTATAACTATGGCTACACCTTC. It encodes CASSGGYNYGYTF.

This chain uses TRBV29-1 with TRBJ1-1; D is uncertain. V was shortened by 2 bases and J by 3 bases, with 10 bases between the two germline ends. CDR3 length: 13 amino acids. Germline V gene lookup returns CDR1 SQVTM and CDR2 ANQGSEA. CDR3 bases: TGCAGCGTTGAAAGGAGGGCCGACACTGAAGCTTTCTTT. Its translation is CSVERRADTEAFF.

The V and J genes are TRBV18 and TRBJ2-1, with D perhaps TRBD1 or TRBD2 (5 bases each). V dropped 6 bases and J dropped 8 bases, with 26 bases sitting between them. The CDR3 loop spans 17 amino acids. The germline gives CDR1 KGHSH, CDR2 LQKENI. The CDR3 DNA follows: TGTGCCAGCTCCCCAAGATTAGCCCCGAGGGGTATGGATGAGCAGTTCTTC. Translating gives CASSPRLAPRGMDEQFF.

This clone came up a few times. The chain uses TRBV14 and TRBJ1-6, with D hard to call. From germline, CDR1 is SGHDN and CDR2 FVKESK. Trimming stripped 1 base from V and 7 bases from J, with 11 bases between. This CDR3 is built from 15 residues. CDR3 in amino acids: CASSQAGPRNSPLHF. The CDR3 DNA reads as TGTGCCAGCAGCCAAGCGGGCCCTAGGAATTCACCCCTCCACTTT.

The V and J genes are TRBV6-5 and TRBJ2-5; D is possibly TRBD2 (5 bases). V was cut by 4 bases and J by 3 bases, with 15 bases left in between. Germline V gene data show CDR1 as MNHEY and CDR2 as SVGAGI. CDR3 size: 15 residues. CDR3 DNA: TGTGCCAGCAGTTCTGGACTCCGAGGAGAAGAGACCCAGTACTTC. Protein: CASSSGLRGEETQYF.

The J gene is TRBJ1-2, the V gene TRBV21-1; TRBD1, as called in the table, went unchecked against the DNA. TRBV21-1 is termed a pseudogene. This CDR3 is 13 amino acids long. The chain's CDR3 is CASSTKGAGGYTF. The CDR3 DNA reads TGTGCCAGCAGCACTAAGGGGGCTGGGGGCTACACCTTC.

CDR3 nucleotides: TGTGCCACCAGTGATTCGAGGGACAGACGCACAGATACGCAGTATTTT. It specifies CATSDSRDRRTDTQYF. This chain connects TRBV24-1 to TRBJ2-3, with 7 nucleotides matching TRBD1. Germline CDR1 reads KGHDR; CDR2 reads SFDVKD. V was clipped by 2 bases and J by 1 base; unmatched bases: 5. The CDR3 has 16 amino acids.

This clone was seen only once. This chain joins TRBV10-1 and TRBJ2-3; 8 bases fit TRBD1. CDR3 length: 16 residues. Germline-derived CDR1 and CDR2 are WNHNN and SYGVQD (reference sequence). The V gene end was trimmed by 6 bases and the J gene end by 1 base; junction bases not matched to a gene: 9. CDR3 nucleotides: TGCGCCAGCAGCGAACCCCCGGACAGGGGCACAGATACGCAGTATTTT. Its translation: CASSEPPDRGTDTQYF.

The CDR3 sequence is CASRTTAGAYEQYF. CDR3 sequence (DNA): TGTGCCAGCAGGACCACAGCGGGAGCCTACGAGCAGTACTTC. The chain uses TRBV6-5 and TRBJ2-7; the match to TRBD2 covers 8 bases. The V and J ends lost 6 bases and 2 bases, in that order; junction bases with no gene match: 6. CDR1 and CDR2 (germline): MNHEY, SVGAGI. This CDR3 has 14 amino acids.

CDR3 in DNA: TGTGCCAGCAGCTTAACCCGAGGTACCTACGAGCAGTACTTC. This encodes CASSLTRGTYEQYF. V usage is TRBV7-9 and J usage is TRBJ2-7; D is undetermined. This CDR3 spans 14 amino acids. Per the germline V gene, CDR1 is SEHNR and CDR2 is FQNEAQ (reference sequence). V lost 2 bases and J 2 bases, leaving 10 bases between the germline ends.

The CDR3 reads CASSSSGTGGENTEAFF. For the CDR3, the DNA is TGTGCCAGCAGTTCCTCCGGGACAGGGGGGGAGAACACTGAAGCTTTCTTT. The rearrangement uses TRBV6-7 and TRBJ1-1; 11 bases align to TRBD1. TRBV6-7 has ORF status, its function being uncertain. Losses at the gene ends were 4 bases for V and 1 base for J; bases not matched to a gene: 8. The CDR3 runs to 17 residues.

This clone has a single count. As DNA, the CDR3 is TGTGCCATCACCGGGCGGGCGCCAGATACGCAGTATTTT. It specifies CAITGRAPDTQYF. The V call is TRBV10-3, the J call TRBJ2-3, with TRBD2 as a possible D gene (5 bases). Germline V gene lookup returns CDR1 ENHRY and CDR2 SYGVKD. CDR3 length: 13 residues. The V end was cut by 7 bases, the J end by 4 bases, with 12 bases between.

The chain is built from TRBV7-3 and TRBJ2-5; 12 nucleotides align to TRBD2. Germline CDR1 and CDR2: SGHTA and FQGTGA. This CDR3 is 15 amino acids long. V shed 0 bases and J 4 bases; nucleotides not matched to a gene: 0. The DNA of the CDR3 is TGTGCCAGCAGCTTAACGGGACTAGCGGGAGAGACCCAGTACTTC. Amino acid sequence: CASSLTGLAGETQYF.

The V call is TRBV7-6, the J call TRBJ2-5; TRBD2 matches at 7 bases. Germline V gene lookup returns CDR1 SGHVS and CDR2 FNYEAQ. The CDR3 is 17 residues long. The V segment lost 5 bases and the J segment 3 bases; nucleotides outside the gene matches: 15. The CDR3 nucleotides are TGTGCCAGCAGCCCCGGAACGGGAGGCGAGCGGGAAGAGACCCAGTACTTC. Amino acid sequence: CASSPGTGGEREETQYF.

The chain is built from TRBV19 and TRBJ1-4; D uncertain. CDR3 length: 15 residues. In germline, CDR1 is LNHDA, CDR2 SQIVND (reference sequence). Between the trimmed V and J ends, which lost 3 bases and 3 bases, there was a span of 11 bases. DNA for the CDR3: TGTGCCAGTAGTATTGGGAGAACTCCTAATGAAAAACTGTTTTTT. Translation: CASSIGRTPNEKLFF.

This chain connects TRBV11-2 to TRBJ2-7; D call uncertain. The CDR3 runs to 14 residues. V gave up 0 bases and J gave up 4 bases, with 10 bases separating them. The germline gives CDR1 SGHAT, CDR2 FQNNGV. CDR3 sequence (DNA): TGTGCCAGCAGCTTAGAAGGCGGTCAATACGAGCAGTACTTC. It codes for CASSLEGGQYEQYF.